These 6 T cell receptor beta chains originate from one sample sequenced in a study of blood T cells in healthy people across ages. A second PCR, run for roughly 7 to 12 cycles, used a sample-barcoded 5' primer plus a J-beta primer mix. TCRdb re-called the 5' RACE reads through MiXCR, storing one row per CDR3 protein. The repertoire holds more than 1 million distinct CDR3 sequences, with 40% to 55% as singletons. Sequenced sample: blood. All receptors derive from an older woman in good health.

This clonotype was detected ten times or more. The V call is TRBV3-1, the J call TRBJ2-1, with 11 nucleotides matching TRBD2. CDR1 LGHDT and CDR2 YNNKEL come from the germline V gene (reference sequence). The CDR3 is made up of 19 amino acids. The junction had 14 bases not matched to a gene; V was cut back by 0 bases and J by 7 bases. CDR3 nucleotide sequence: TGTGCCAGCAGCCAAGAGGCGCCCCGGGTGGGACTAGCGGAAAATGAGCAGTTCTTC. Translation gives CASSQEAPRVGLAENEQFF.

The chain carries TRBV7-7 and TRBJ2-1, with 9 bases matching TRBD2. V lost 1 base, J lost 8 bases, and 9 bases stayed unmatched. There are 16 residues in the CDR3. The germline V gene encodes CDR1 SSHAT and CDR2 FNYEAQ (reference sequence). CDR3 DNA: TGTGCCAGCAGCTTAGGCTCTAGCGGGGCCAAAGATGAGCAGTTCTTC. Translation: CASSLGSSGAKDEQFF.

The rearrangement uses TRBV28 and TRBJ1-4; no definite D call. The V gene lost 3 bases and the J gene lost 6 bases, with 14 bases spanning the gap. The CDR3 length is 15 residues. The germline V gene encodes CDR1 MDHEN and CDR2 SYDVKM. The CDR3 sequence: CASSFLAEGYEKLFF. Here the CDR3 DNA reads TGTGCCAGCAGTTTTCTCGCGGAGGGCTATGAAAAACTGTTTTTT.

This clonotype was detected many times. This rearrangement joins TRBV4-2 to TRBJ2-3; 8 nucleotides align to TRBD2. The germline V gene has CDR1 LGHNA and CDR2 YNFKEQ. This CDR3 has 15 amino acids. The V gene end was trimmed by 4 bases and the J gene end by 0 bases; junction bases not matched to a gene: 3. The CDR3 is CASSRPSGSTDTQYF. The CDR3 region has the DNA TGTGCCAGCAGCCGACCTAGCGGGAGCACAGATACGCAGTATTTT.

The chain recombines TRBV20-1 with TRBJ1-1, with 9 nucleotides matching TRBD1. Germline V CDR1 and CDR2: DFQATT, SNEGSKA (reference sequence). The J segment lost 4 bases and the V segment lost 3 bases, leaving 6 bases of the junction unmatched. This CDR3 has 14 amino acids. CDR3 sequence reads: CSARVKTGGTEAFF. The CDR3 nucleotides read TGCAGTGCTAGGGTTAAGACAGGGGGCACTGAAGCTTTCTTT.

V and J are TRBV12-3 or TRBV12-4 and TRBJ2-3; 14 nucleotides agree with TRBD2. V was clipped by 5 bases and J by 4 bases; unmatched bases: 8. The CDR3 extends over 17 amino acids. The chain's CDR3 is CASSDWGLAGVPDTQYF. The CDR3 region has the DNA TGTGCCAGCAGTGATTGGGGACTAGCGGGAGTTCCAGATACGCAGTATTTT.